This is a list of T cell receptor beta chains from one sample in a study of control samples from healthy donors and cancer patients. TCRdb's copy holds only in-frame clones and misses some; the assay was immunoSEQ multiplex PCR. This table has roughly 100,000 clones, roughly 80% appearing once. Sequences were obtained from blood. The receptors derive from a woman aged 50 to 60 in good health. CDR3s include the opening cysteine and the closing phenylalanine or tryptophan. The order of the fields is J gene, V gene, D gene, clone size, CDR3 protein, CDR3 DNA. The D gene is left open where the match is weak. Rows give clone size only sometimes, using once, few, many, or a class for an expanded clone.

j_call: TRBJ1-4
v_call: TRBV9
d_call: NA
clone_size: NA
cdr3_aa: CASSASGTLNEKLFF
cdr3_nt: TGTGCCAGCAGCGCCTCAGGGACTCTTAATGAAAAACTGTTTTTT

j_call: TRBJ2-3
v_call: TRBV6-5
d_call: NA
clone_size: NA
cdr3_aa: CAGDRDPVNAQYF
cdr3_nt: TGTGCCGGCGACCGGGACCCGGTAAACGCGCAGTATTTT

j_call: TRBJ2-5
v_call: TRBV4-1
d_call: NA
clone_size: NA
cdr3_aa: CASSQEGPRETQYF
cdr3_nt: TGCGCCAGCAGCCAAGAAGGTCCTCGAGAGACCCAGTACTTC

j_call: TRBJ1-1
v_call: TRBV7-6
d_call: NA
clone_size: NA
cdr3_aa: CASSFSSAGPDMRFF
cdr3_nt: TGTGCCAGCAGCTTTTCTTCGGCAGGTCCCGATATGCGGTTCTTT

j_call: TRBJ1-4
v_call: TRBV29-1
d_call: TRBD1
clone_size: NA
cdr3_aa: CSVRPIGGSNEKLFF
cdr3_nt: TGCAGCGTTCGACCGATAGGGGGCTCTAATGAAAAACTGTTTTTT

j_call: TRBJ1-1
v_call: TRBV11-2
d_call: TRBD1
clone_size: NA
cdr3_aa: CASSQGGAQGEAFF
cdr3_nt: TGTGCCAGCAGCCAGGGGGGGGCACAGGGGGAAGCTTTCTTT

j_call: TRBJ1-2
v_call: TRBV2
d_call: NA
clone_size: NA
cdr3_aa: CASKGPDTNYGYTF
cdr3_nt: TGTGCCAGCAAGGGGCCAGACACTAACTATGGCTACACCTTC

j_call: TRBJ1-3
v_call: TRBV19
d_call: NA
clone_size: NA
cdr3_aa: CASSWTSGNTIYF
cdr3_nt: TGTGCCAGTAGTTGGACGTCTGGAAACACCATATATTTT

j_call: TRBJ1-4
v_call: TRBV11-2
d_call: NA
clone_size: few
cdr3_aa: CASSPRASGGFEKLFF
cdr3_nt: TGTGCCAGCAGCCCCCGGGCTTCTGGTGGCTTTGAAAAACTGTTTTTT

j_call: TRBJ2-1
v_call: TRBV27
d_call: TRBD1
clone_size: NA
cdr3_aa: CASSNYRGLNYNEQFF
cdr3_nt: TGTGCCAGCAGTAACTACAGGGGGCTGAATTACAATGAGCAGTTCTTC

j_call: TRBJ2-7
v_call: TRBV4-2
d_call: TRBD1
clone_size: NA
cdr3_aa: CASSQDPGTDYEQYF
cdr3_nt: TGTGCCAGCAGCCAAGATCCCGGGACAGACTACGAGCAGTACTTC

j_call: TRBJ1-1
v_call: TRBV5-1
d_call: NA
clone_size: once
cdr3_aa: CASSQGGVNTEAFF
cdr3_nt: TGCGCCAGCAGCCAGGGAGGGGTGAACACTGAAGCTTTCTTT

j_call: TRBJ2-3
v_call: TRBV14
d_call: NA
clone_size: NA
cdr3_aa: CASSQDWTDTQYF
cdr3_nt: TGTGCCAGCAGCCAGGACTGGACAGATACGCAGTATTTT

j_call: TRBJ1-2
v_call: TRBV28
d_call: NA
clone_size: NA
cdr3_aa: CASSPSSSDPSLTNYGYTF
cdr3_nt: TGTGCCAGCAGTCCGTCGAGCTCTGATCCATCCCTCACTAACTATGGCTACACCTTC

j_call: TRBJ2-2
v_call: TRBV10-3
d_call: NA
clone_size: NA
cdr3_aa: CAIRSDSTGELFF
cdr3_nt: TGTGCCATCAGATCCGACAGCACCGGGGAGCTGTTTTTT

j_call: TRBJ2-5
v_call: TRBV24-1
d_call: NA
clone_size: once
cdr3_aa: CATSVGGNLQETQYF
cdr3_nt: TGTGCCACCAGTGTTGGGGGAAACCTCCAAGAGACCCAGTACTTC

j_call: TRBJ2-1
v_call: TRBV9
d_call: TRBD1
clone_size: NA
cdr3_aa: CASSFNPGTGTHNEQFF
cdr3_nt: TGTGCCAGCAGCTTTAACCCCGGGACAGGGACCCACAATGAGCAGTTCTTC

j_call: TRBJ2-3
v_call: TRBV7-9
d_call: TRBD1
clone_size: NA
cdr3_aa: CASSLTLGQGTDTQYF
cdr3_nt: TGTGCCAGCAGCTTGACCTTGGGACAGGGCACAGATACGCAGTATTTT

j_call: TRBJ1-2
v_call: TRBV3-1/TRBV3-2
d_call: TRBD1
clone_size: NA
cdr3_aa: CASSQQGAPNYGYTF
cdr3_nt: TGTGCCAGCAGCCAACAGGGGGCGCCTAACTATGGCTACACCTTC

j_call: TRBJ1-5
v_call: TRBV2
d_call: NA
clone_size: NA
cdr3_aa: CASSGTGFQSSQPQHF
cdr3_nt: TGTGCCAGCAGTGGAACAGGTTTTCAGTCGAGTCAGCCCCAGCATTTT

j_call: TRBJ1-5
v_call: TRBV6-1
d_call: NA
clone_size: NA
cdr3_aa: CASSDAQGYQPQHF
cdr3_nt: TGTGCCAGCAGTGATGCACAGGGTTATCAGCCCCAGCATTTT

j_call: TRBJ1-1
v_call: TRBV4-3
d_call: NA
clone_size: NA
cdr3_aa: CASSRQATLTTTEAFF
cdr3_nt: TGCGCCAGCAGCCGCCAGGCGACACTTACGACCACTGAAGCTTTCTTT

j_call: TRBJ1-2
v_call: TRBV3-1/TRBV3-2
d_call: NA
clone_size: NA
cdr3_aa: CASSPGGREGGYTF
cdr3_nt: TGTGCCAGCAGCCCGGGGGGACGGGAGGGTGGCTACACCTTC

j_call: TRBJ2-7
v_call: TRBV24-1
d_call: TRBD1
clone_size: NA
cdr3_aa: CATSMTGAPYEQYF
cdr3_nt: TGTGCCACCAGTATGACAGGGGCTCCCTACGAGCAGTACTTC

j_call: TRBJ2-7
v_call: TRBV15
d_call: TRBD2
clone_size: NA
cdr3_aa: CATSRDYGTSVSYEQYF
cdr3_nt: TGTGCCACCAGCAGGGACTACGGGACTAGCGTTTCCTACGAGCAGTACTTC

j_call: TRBJ1-1
v_call: TRBV5-4
d_call: NA
clone_size: few
cdr3_aa: CASSLAGPGGEAFF
cdr3_nt: TGTGCCAGCAGCTTGGCAGGACCGGGGGGCGAAGCTTTCTTT

j_call: TRBJ2-3
v_call: TRBV5-4
d_call: NA
clone_size: NA
cdr3_aa: CASSSQGPDTQYF
cdr3_nt: TGTGCCAGCAGCTCACAGGGTCCAGATACGCAGTATTTT

j_call: TRBJ1-5
v_call: TRBV6-5
d_call: TRBD1
clone_size: NA
cdr3_aa: CASREDRGVNQPQHF
cdr3_nt: TGTGCCAGCAGGGAGGACAGGGGAGTTAATCAGCCCCAGCATTTT

j_call: TRBJ1-5
v_call: TRBV2
d_call: TRBD1
clone_size: NA
cdr3_aa: CASSPGQGPQPQHF
cdr3_nt: TGTGCCAGCAGTCCGGGACAGGGCCCTCAGCCCCAGCATTTT

j_call: TRBJ2-7
v_call: TRBV7-3
d_call: TRBD2
clone_size: medium-sized
cdr3_aa: CASSPSGAAYEQYF
cdr3_nt: TGTGCCAGCAGCCCTAGCGGAGCTGCCTACGAGCAGTACTTC

j_call: TRBJ2-2
v_call: TRBV6-2/TRBV6-3
d_call: NA
clone_size: many
cdr3_aa: CASSYGGIGELFF
cdr3_nt: TGTGCCAGCAGTTACGGGGGTATCGGGGAGCTGTTTTTT

j_call: TRBJ1-1
v_call: TRBV6-5
d_call: NA
clone_size: NA
cdr3_aa: CASHGLVGTEAFF
cdr3_nt: TGTGCCAGCCACGGCCTGGTGGGCACTGAAGCTTTCTTT

j_call: TRBJ1-2
v_call: TRBV9
d_call: TRBD1
clone_size: once
cdr3_aa: CASTRDRGGRGYTF
cdr3_nt: TGTGCCAGCACCCGGGACAGGGGAGGTCGTGGCTACACCTTC

j_call: TRBJ1-1
v_call: TRBV7-2
d_call: NA
clone_size: NA
cdr3_aa: CASSLANPAGGTEAFF
cdr3_nt: TGTGCCAGCAGCTTAGCCAACCCGGCCGGGGGCACTGAAGCTTTCTTT

j_call: TRBJ2-2
v_call: TRBV7-2
d_call: TRBD2
clone_size: once
cdr3_aa: CASSLLAAANTGELFF
cdr3_nt: TGTGCCAGCAGCCTCCTAGCGGCAGCGAACACCGGGGAGCTGTTTTTT

j_call: TRBJ1-4
v_call: TRBV6-1
d_call: NA
clone_size: NA
cdr3_aa: CASSEGGGLESELFF
cdr3_nt: TGTGCCAGCAGTGAAGGCGGGGGGCTAGAGTCAGAACTGTTTTTT

j_call: TRBJ1-4
v_call: TRBV19
d_call: NA
clone_size: NA
cdr3_aa: CASSIAGMGEKLFF
cdr3_nt: TGTGCCAGTAGTATAGCAGGGATGGGTGAAAAACTGTTTTTT

j_call: TRBJ2-3
v_call: TRBV27
d_call: TRBD1
clone_size: few
cdr3_aa: CASSFGQGTDTQYF
cdr3_nt: TGTGCCAGCAGTTTTGGACAGGGTACAGATACGCAGTATTTT

j_call: TRBJ1-2
v_call: TRBV11-3
d_call: NA
clone_size: NA
cdr3_aa: CASSFPHADGYTF
cdr3_nt: TGTGCCAGCAGCTTTCCCCACGCGGATGGCTACACCTTC

j_call: TRBJ2-1
v_call: TRBV3-1/TRBV3-2
d_call: TRBD2
clone_size: NA
cdr3_aa: CASSQEGLAGGLCNEQFF
cdr3_nt: TGTGCCAGCAGCCAAGAGGGACTAGCGGGAGGGCTGTGTAATGAGCAGTTCTTC

j_call: TRBJ2-3
v_call: TRBV5-5
d_call: TRBD1
clone_size: few
cdr3_aa: CASSPRFRDRVIPDTQYF
cdr3_nt: TGTGCCAGCAGCCCGAGGTTCCGGGACAGGGTTATTCCAGATACGCAGTATTTT

j_call: TRBJ2-7
v_call: TRBV4-1
d_call: NA
clone_size: few
cdr3_aa: CASSQAAGITYEQYF
cdr3_nt: TGCGCCAGCAGCCAAGCTGCAGGGATAACCTACGAGCAGTACTTC